Listed here are 7 T cell receptor beta chains from one sample, sequenced in a study of cytotoxic CD8 clonotypes in ibrutinib-treated CLL. Only in-frame clones appear in the TCRdb table, and some are missing; sequencing was by immunoSEQ multiplex PCR. The table lists approximately 150,000 clones, 88% of them singletons. The starting material was PBMCs, obtained at disease progression, from a patient treated with ibrutinib. All receptors come from a human donor with chronic lymphocytic leukemia.

V and J are TRBV29-1 and TRBJ1-2, with 8 positions matching TRBD1. The CDR3 covers 14 residues. J gave up 2 bases and V 3 bases, and 5 bases lay outside the gene matches. Germline V CDR1 and CDR2: SQVTM, ANQGSEA. CDR3 region: CSVDTGTGNYGYTF. In DNA, the CDR3 is TGCAGCGTTGACACCGGGACAGGAAACTATGGCTACACCTTC.

The rearrangement joins TRBV5-6 to TRBJ1-1, with a weak D call TRBD1 (6 bases). The CDR3 has 15 amino acids. Germline V gene lookup returns CDR1 SGHDT and CDR2 YYEEEE. Between the trimmed V and J ends, which lost 0 bases and 0 bases, there was a span of 9 bases. This CDR3 reads CASSLGQAMNTEAFF. The CDR3 coding sequence is TGTGCCAGCAGCTTGGGACAGGCTATGAACACTGAAGCTTTCTTT.

Turning to this clone: The CDR3 end shows no conserved phenylalanine or tryptophan, and so a read error is likely. The chain is built from TRBV27 and TRBJ1-1; tentatively, D is TRBD1 (6 bases). This CDR3 contains 13 residues. CDR1 and CDR2 (germline): MNHEY, SMNVEV (reference sequence). The ends were cut back, 6 bases at V and 4 bases at J, with 12 bases in the middle. The CDR3 bases are TGTGCCAGCAGGCAAACAGGGCCCACTGAAGCTTTCTCT. It encodes CASRQTGPTEAFS.

This chain joins TRBV19 and TRBJ1-2; tentative D call: TRBD1 (6 bases). This CDR3 is 17 amino acids long. Trimming left V 2 bases short and J 7 bases short, with 23 bases between. Looked up from germline, CDR1 is LNHDA and CDR2 is SQIVND (reference sequence). The CDR3 DNA reads as TGTGCCAGTAGTATAAATCGATACAGGGCACAGAGTTTTGGCTACACCTTC. It encodes CASSINRYRAQSFGYTF.

This clone was recorded only once. The chain has TRBV28 and TRBJ2-2; the match to TRBD2 covers 9 bases. V gave up 6 bases and J gave up 3 bases; unmatched junction bases: 5. The V gene's germline CDR1 is MDHEN and CDR2 SYDVKM. The CDR3 loop spans 15 amino acids. DNA of the CDR3: TGTGCCAGCAGGATTAGCGGGAGTGACACCGGGGAGCTGTTTTTT. This encodes CASRISGSDTGELFF.

On this clone itself: Other DNA variants within this sample encode the same CDR3. The chain combines TRBV5-1 with TRBJ1-4; 7 bases align to TRBD1. The J segment lost 8 bases and the V segment lost 4 bases, leaving 8 bases of the junction unmatched. CDR1 SGHRS and CDR2 YFSETQ come from the germline V gene. This CDR3 region has 14 residues. CDR3: CASSLGGGDEKLFF. As DNA, the CDR3 is TGCGCCAGCAGCCTAGGGGGCGGCGACGAAAAACTGTTTTTT.

V and J are TRBV6-5 and TRBJ1-5; a weak D match, TRBD1 (5 bases). CDR3 length equals 14 residues. The ends were cut back, 8 bases at V and 0 bases at J, with 11 bases in the middle. Germline-derived CDR1 and CDR2 are MNHEY and SVGAGI. The CDR3, as DNA: TGTGCCAGCCGGGACGGCTATAGCAATCAGCCCCAGCATTTT. Encoded protein: CASRDGYSNQPQHF.